Below, 3 T cell receptor beta chains from the same sample are listed, as sequenced in a study of blood T cell repertoires in COVID-19. The method was immunoSEQ multiplex PCR; TCRdb's version includes in-frame clones alone and lacks a portion of them. Of around 120,000 clones listed, approximately 84% are singletons. What was sequenced was peripheral blood. The receptors were gathered from a human donor in a cohort sampled during active COVID-19.

This chain links TRBV7-9 with TRBJ2-7; 9 bases fit TRBD2. Looked up from germline, CDR1 is SEHNR and CDR2 is FQNEAQ (reference sequence). Germline trimming cut 3 bases from V and 0 bases from J; bases unmatched to any gene: 6. The CDR3 contains 16 residues. This chain's CDR3 is CASSFGGGGGSYEQYF. The CDR3 DNA reads TGTGCCAGCAGCTTCGGCGGCGGGGGGGGCTCCTACGAGCAGTACTTC.

The chain couples TRBV6-1 to TRBJ1-2; D may be TRBD1 (5 bases). Trimming took off 0 bases at V and 4 bases at J, with 15 bases between the two ends. Per germline, CDR1 MNHNS and CDR2 SASEGT. The CDR3 runs to 16 residues. The CDR3 loop reads CASSEALGQGLYGYTF. The CDR3 DNA sequence: TGTGCCAGCAGTGAAGCGCTCGGGCAGGGCCTCTATGGCTACACCTTC.

The chain combines TRBV24-1 with TRBJ2-5; weak D call: TRBD1 (6 bases). Trimming pared 4 bases from V and 5 bases from J, leaving 16 bases between. CDR1 is KGHDR, CDR2 SFDVKD, per germline. The CDR3 length is 15 residues. The CDR3 region is CATSDIRGAGETQYF. Written as DNA, the CDR3 is TGTGCCACCAGTGACATCAGGGGCGCGGGCGAGACCCAGTACTTC.